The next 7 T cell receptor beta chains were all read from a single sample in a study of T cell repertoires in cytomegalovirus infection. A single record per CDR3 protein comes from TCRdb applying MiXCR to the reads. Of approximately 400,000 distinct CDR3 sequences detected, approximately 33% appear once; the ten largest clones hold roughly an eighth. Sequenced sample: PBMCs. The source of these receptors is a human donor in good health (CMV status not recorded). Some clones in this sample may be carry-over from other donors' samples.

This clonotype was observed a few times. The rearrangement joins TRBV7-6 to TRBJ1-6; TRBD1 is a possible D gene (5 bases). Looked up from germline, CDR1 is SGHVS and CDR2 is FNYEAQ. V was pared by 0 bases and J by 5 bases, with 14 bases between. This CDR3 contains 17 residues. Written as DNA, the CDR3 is TGTGCCAGCAGCTTAGCGGGCGGGGCTGATCATAATTCACCCCTCCACTTT. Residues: CASSLAGGADHNSPLHF. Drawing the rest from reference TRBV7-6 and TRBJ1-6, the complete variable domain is GAGVSQSPRYKVTKRGQDVALRCDPISGHVSLYWYRQALGQGPEFLTYFNYEAQQDKSGLPNDRFSAERPEGSISTLTIQRTEQRDSAMYRCASSLAGGADHNSPLHFGNGTRLTVT.

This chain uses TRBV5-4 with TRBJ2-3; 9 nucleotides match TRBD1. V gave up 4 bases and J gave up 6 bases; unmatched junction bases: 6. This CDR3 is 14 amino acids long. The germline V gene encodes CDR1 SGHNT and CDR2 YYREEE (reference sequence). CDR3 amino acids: CASSHRGLDDTQYF. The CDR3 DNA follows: TGTGCCAGCAGCCACAGGGGGCTAGATGATACGCAGTATTTT.

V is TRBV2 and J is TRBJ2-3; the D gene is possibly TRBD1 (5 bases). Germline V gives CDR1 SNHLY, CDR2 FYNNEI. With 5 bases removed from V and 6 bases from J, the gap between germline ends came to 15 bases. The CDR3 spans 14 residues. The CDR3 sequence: CASSPDIVIDTQYF. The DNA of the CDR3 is TGTGCCAGCAGTCCGGACATAGTTATCGATACGCAGTATTTT.

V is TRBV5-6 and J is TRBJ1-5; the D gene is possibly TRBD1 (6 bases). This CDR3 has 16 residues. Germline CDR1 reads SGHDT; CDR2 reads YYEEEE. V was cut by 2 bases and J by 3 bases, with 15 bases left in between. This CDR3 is CASSFSRGALNQPQHF. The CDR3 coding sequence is TGTGCCAGCAGCTTCTCACGGGGGGCCCTCAATCAGCCCCAGCATTTT.

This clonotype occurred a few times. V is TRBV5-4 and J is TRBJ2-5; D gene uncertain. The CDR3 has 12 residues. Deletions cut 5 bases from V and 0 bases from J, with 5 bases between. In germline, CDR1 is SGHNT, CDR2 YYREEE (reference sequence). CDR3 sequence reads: CASRGHQETQYF. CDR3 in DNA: TGTGCCAGCAGGGGTCACCAAGAGACCCAGTACTTC.

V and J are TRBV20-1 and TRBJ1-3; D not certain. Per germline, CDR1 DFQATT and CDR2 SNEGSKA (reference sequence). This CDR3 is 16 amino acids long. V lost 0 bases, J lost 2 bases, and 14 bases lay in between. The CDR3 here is CSARDLSRSTGNTIYF. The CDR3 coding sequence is TGCAGTGCTAGAGATCTGAGCCGCTCTACTGGAAACACCATATATTTT.

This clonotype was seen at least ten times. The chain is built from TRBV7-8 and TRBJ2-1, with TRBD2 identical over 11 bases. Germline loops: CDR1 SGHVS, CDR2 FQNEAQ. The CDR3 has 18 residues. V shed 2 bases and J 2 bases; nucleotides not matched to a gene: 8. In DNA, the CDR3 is TGTGCCAGCAGCTTATTTGGACTAGCGGGCGGACCCTACAATGAGCAGTTCTTC. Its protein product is CASSLFGLAGGPYNEQFF.